This T cell receptor beta chain was captured in a study of Tregs in tolerant kidney transplant recipients. About this clone itself: What it recognizes is unknown.

Clones were sequenced by immunoSEQ multiplex PCR, and TCRdb holds only the in-frame ones, with some missing. Seen here are around 50,000 clones, 65% to 85% observed once, and the top ten hold about 5%. The study, taken as a whole, reports: Biological reproducibility was not directly addressed, but technical replication error appeared minimal. Tregs expanded with activated donor B cells seemed most donor-specific.

V was shortened by 0 bases and J by 9 bases, with 10 bases between the two germline ends. Germline values: CDR1 SGDLS, CDR2 YYNGEE. The CDR3 totals 14 residues. This chain links TRBV9 with TRBJ1-6, with no clear D. Source material: CD4+ T cells from blood. The origin of this receptor is a human donor in good health. The CDR3, as DNA: TGTGCCAGCAGCGTAGAGGCTGAGGGTTCACCCCTCCACTTT. It specifies CASSVEAEGSPLHF.